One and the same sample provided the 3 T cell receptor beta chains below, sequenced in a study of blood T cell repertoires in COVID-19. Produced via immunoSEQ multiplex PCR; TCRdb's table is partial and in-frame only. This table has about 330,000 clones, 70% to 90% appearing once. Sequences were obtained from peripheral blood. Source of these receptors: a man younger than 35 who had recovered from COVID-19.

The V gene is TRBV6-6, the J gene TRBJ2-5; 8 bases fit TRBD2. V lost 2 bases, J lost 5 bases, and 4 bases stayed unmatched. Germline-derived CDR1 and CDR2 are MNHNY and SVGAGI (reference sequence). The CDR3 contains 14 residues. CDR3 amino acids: CASSYGLAGETQYF. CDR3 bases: TGTGCCAGCAGTTACGGACTAGCTGGGGAGACCCAGTACTTC.

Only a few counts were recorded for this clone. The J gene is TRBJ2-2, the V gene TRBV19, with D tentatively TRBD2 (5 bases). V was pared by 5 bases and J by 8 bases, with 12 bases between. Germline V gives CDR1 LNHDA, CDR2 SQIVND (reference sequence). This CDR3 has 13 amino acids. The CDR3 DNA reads TGTGCCAGTAGTGACTACCTGGGGGGGGAGCTGTTTTTT. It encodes CASSDYLGGELFF.

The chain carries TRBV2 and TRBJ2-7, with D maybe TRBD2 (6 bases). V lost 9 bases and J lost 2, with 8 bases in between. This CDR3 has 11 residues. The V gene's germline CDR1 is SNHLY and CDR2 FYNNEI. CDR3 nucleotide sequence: TGTGCCAGTACGGGGGCCTACGAGCAGTACTTC. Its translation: CASTGAYEQYF.